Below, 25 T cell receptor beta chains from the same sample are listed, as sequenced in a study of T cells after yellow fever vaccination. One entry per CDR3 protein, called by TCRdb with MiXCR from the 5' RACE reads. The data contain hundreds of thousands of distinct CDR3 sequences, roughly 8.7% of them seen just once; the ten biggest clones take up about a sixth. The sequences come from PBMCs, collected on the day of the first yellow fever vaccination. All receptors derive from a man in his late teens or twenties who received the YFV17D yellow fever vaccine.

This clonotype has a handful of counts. CDR3 in amino acids: CASSQDQSWASGNTIYF. In DNA form, the CDR3 reads TGCGCCAGCAGCCAAGATCAGTCCTGGGCGTCTGGAAACACCATATATTTT. This sequence joins TRBV4-3 and TRBJ1-3, with unresolved D. V was cut by 0 bases and J by 1 base, with 13 bases left in between. CDR3 length equals 17 residues. Looked up from germline, CDR1 is LGHNA and CDR2 is YSLEER.

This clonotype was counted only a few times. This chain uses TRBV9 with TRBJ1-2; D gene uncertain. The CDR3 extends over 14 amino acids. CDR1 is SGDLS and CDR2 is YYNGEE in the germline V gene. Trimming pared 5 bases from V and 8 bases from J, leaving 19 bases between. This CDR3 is CASRTTAGSGGYTF. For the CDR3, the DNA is TGTGCCAGCAGGACCACGGCGGGGTCCGGAGGCTACACCTTC.

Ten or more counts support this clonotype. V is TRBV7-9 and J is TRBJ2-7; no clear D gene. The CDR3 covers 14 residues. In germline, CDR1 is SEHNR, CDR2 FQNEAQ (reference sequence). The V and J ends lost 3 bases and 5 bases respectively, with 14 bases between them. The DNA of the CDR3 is TGTGCCAGCAGCTTGGTAGGGTTCATTGACGAGCAGTACTTC. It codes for CASSLVGFIDEQYF.

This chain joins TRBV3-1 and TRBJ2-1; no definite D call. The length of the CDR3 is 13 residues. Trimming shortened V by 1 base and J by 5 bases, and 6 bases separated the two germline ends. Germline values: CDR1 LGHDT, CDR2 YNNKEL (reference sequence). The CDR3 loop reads CASSQVRDNEQFF. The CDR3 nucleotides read TGTGCCAGCAGCCAAGTCAGAGACAATGAGCAGTTCTTC.

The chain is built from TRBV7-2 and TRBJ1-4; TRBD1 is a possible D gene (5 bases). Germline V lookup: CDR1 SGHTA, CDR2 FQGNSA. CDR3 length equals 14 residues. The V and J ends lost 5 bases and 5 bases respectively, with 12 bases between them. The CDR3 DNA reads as TGTGCCAGCAGCCTACGTTCAGGGAATGAAAAACTGTTTTTT. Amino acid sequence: CASSLRSGNEKLFF. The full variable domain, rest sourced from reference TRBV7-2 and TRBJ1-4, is GAGVSQSPSNKVTEKGKDVELRCDPISGHTALYWYRQSLGQGLEFLIYFQGNSAPDKSGLPSDRFSAERTGGSVSTLTIQRTQQEDSAVYLCASSLRSGNEKLFFGSGTQLSVL.

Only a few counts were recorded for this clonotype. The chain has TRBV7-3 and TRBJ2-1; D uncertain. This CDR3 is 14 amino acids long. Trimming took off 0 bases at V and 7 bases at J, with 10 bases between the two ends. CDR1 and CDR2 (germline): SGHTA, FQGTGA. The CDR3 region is CASSLTGDRNEQFF. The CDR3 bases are TGTGCCAGCAGCTTAACTGGGGATCGGAATGAGCAGTTCTTC.

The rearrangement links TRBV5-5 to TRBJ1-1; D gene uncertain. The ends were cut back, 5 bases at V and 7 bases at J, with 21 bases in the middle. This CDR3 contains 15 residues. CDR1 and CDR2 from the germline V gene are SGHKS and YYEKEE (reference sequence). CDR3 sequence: CASRTANRGPDEAFF. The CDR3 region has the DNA TGTGCCAGCAGGACTGCTAACCGAGGACCCGATGAAGCTTTCTTT.

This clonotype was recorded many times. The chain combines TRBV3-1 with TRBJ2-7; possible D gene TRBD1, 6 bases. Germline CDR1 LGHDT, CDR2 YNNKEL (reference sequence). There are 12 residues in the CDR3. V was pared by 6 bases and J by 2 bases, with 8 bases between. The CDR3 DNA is TGTGCCAGCAGTCCAGGGGCCTACGAGCAGTACTTC. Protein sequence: CASSPGAYEQYF.

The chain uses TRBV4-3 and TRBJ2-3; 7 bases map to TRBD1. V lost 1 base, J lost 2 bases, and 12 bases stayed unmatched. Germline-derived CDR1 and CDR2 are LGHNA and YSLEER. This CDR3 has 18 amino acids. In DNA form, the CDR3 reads TGCGCCAGCAGCCAAGCTCCTTTTGGGACAGCTATCACAGATACGCAGTATTTT. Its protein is CASSQAPFGTAITDTQYF.

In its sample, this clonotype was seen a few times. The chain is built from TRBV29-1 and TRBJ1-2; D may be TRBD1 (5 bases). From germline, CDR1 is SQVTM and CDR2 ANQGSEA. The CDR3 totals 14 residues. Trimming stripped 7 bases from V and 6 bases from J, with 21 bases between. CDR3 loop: CSAESWGTLDGYTF. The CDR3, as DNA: TGCAGCGCCGAGTCCTGGGGGACTCTTGATGGCTACACCTTC.

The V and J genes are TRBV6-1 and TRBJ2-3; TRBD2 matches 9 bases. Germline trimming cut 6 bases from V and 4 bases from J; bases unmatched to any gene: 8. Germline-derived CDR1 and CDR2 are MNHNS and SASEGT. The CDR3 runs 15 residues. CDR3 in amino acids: CASSAGTSYSDTQYF. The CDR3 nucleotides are TGTGCCAGCAGCGCCGGGACTAGCTATTCAGATACGCAGTATTTT.

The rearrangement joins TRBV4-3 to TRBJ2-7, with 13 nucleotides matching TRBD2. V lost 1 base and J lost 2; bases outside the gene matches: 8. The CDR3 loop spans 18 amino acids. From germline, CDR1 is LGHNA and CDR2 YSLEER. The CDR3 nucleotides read TGCGCCAGCAGCCAAGCCCATGGGGGACTAGCGGGAACCTACGAGCAGTACTTC. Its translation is CASSQAHGGLAGTYEQYF.

CDR3 in DNA: TGTGCCAGCCGAGGGGGCTGGACCGGGGAGCTGTTTTTT. This sequence encodes CASRGGWTGELFF. V and J are TRBV19 and TRBJ2-2; 7 bases are shared with TRBD1. This CDR3 contains 13 residues. The V segment lost 9 bases and the J segment 5 bases; nucleotides outside the gene matches: 6. From germline, CDR1 is LNHDA and CDR2 SQIVND (reference sequence).

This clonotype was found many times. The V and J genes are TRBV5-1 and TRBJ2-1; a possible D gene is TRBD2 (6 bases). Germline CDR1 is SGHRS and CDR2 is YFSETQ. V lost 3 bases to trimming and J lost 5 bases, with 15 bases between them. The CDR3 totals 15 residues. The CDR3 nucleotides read TGCGCCAGCAGCTCCGGGACTGGAATAGACAATGAGCAGTTCTTC. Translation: CASSSGTGIDNEQFF.

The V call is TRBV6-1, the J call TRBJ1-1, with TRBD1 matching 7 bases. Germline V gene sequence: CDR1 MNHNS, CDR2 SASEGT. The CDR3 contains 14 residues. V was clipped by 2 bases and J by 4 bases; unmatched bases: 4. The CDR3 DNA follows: TGTGCCAGCAGTGAATGGGGGACAGTCACTGAAGCTTTCTTT. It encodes CASSEWGTVTEAFF.

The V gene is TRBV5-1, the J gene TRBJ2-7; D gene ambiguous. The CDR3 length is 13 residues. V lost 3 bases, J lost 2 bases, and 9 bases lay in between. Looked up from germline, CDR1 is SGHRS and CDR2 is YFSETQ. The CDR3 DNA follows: TGCGCCAGCAGCTATGGCAGAGCCTACGAGCAGTACTTC. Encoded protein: CASSYGRAYEQYF.

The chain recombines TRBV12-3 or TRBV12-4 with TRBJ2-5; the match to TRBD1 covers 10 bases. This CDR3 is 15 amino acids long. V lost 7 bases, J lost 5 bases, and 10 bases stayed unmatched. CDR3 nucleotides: TGTGCCAGCATCCCGACAGGGGGCTTTTGGGAGACCCAGTACTTC. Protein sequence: CASIPTGGFWETQYF.

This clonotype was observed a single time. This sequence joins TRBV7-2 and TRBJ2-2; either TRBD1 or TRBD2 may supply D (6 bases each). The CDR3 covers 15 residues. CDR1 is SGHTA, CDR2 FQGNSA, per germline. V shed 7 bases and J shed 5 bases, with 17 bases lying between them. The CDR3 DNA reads TGTGCCAGCACCGGAGGGGGGTCAGTGACCGGGGAGCTGTTTTTT. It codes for CASTGGGSVTGELFF. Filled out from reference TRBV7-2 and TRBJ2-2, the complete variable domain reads GAGVSQSPSNKVTEKGKDVELRCDPISGHTALYWYRQSLGQGLEFLIYFQGNSAPDKSGLPSDRFSAERTGGSVSTLTIQRTQQEDSAVYLCASTGGGSVTGELFFGEGSRLTVL.

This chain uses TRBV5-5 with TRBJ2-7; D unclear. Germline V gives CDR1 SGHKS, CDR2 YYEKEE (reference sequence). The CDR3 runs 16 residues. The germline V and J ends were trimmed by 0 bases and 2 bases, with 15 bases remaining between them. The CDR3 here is CASSLDQSLQAYEQYF. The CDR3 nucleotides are TGTGCCAGCAGCTTGGATCAAAGTTTACAAGCCTACGAGCAGTACTTC.

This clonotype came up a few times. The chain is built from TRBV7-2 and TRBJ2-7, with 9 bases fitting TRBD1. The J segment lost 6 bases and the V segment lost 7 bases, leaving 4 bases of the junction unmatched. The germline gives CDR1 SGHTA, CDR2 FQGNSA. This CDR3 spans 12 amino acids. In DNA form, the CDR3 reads TGTGCCAGCACCCAGACAGGGGGCGAGCAGTACTTC. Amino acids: CASTQTGGEQYF.

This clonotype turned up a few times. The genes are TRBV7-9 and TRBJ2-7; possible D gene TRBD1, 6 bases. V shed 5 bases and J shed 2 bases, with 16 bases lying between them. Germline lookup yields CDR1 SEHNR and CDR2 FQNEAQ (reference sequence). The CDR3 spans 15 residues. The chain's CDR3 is CASSALQGKPYEQYF. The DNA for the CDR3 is TGTGCCAGCAGCGCCCTTCAGGGGAAACCCTACGAGCAGTACTTC.

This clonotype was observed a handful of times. In DNA form, the CDR3 reads TGCGCCAGCTTTGCGGGCTTGAACACCGGGGAGCTGTTTTTT. Translated, it gives CASFAGLNTGELFF. The gene calls are TRBV5-1 and TRBJ2-2; D perhaps matches TRBD2 (5 bases). This CDR3 comprises 14 residues. Germline CDR1 SGHRS, CDR2 YFSETQ. The V gene lost 7 bases and the J gene lost 1 base, with 11 bases spanning the gap.

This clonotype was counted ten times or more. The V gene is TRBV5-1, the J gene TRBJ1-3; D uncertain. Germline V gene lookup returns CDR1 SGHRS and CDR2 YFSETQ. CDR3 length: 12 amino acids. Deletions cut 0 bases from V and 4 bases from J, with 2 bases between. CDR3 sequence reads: CASSLAGNTIYF. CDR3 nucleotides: TGCGCCAGCAGCTTGGCGGGAAACACCATATATTTT.

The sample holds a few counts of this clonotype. CDR3 DNA: TGTGCCAGCAGCTTCCTAGGGACAGGCCCGCTCAATAACTATGGCTACACCTTC. Translated, it gives CASSFLGTGPLNNYGYTF. The chain carries TRBV11-2 and TRBJ1-2; 8 bases map to TRBD1. The CDR3 totals 18 residues. Germline V CDR1 and CDR2: SGHAT, FQNNGV. J lost 1 base, V lost 3 bases, and 13 bases had no gene match.

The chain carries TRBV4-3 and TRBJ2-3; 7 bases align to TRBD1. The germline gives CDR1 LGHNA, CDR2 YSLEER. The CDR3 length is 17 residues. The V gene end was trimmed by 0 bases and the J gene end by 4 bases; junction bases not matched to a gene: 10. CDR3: CASSQDSGPQGADTQYF. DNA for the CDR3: TGCGCCAGCAGCCAAGATAGTGGCCCTCAGGGGGCAGATACGCAGTATTTT.